These 8 T cell receptor beta chains were all obtained from the same sample, sequenced in a study of HIV-infected patients and healthy controls. Alpha and beta constant-region primers primed reverse transcription of about 500 ng RNA. Each of the alpha and beta chains got its own library through chain-specific third strand synthesis with indices. MiXCR, applied by TCRdb to the 5' RACE reads, yields one record per CDR3 protein. The top ten clones hold 11% of a sample with 15,000 to 20,000 distinct CDR3 sequences, 12% of them seen once. The repertoire came from unfractionated whole blood and reflected all unsorted peripheral T cells. The sample was blood. The receptor set was obtained from an adult in good health.

This clonotype occurred a few times. This chain links TRBV20-1 with TRBJ1-5, with D possibly matching TRBD1 (5 bases). V was trimmed by 3 bases and J by 7 bases, leaving 10 bases between them. The CDR3 sequence is 12 residues long. Germline CDR1 DFQATT, CDR2 SNEGSKA (reference sequence). CDR3 sequence: CSASREGQPQHF. CDR3 nucleotides: TGCAGTGCTAGTCGGGAGGGGCAGCCCCAGCATTTT.

This clonotype was counted at least ten times. This chain connects TRBV20-1 to TRBJ1-1; D remains unclear. This CDR3 is 12 amino acids long. V lost 8 bases and J 4 bases, leaving 14 bases between the germline ends. CDR1 is DFQATT and CDR2 is SNEGSKA in the germline V gene (reference sequence). CDR3 sequence (DNA): TGCAGTCCCCGCCCCCCAGGCACTGAAGCTTTCTTT. This sequence encodes CSPRPPGTEAFF.

This clonotype was recorded at least ten times. V and J are TRBV6-2 or TRBV6-3 and TRBJ2-5, with 9 positions matching TRBD2. The CDR3 sequence is 15 residues long. Germline values: CDR1 MNHEY, CDR2 SVGEGT. J lost 7 bases, V lost 7 bases, and 13 bases had no gene match. CDR3 nucleotide sequence: TGTGCCAGCACTTTACCAGCTAGCGGGACGGGGACCCAGTACTTC. Translating gives CASTLPASGTGTQYF.

This CDR3 is CASSRTAGDGKLFF. The CDR3 coding sequence is TGTGCCAGCTCCCGGACCGCGGGAGACGGAAAACTGTTTTTT. The chain links TRBV5-5 to TRBJ1-4; D is ambiguous. Trimming stripped 7 bases from V and 10 bases from J, with 20 bases between. The CDR3 contains 14 residues. Germline loops: CDR1 SGHKS, CDR2 YYEKEE (reference sequence).

This clonotype has a count of ten or more. The rearrangement uses TRBV10-3 and TRBJ1-5; TRBD1 matches at 8 bases. Germline V CDR1 and CDR2: ENHRY, SYGVKD. V shed 3 bases and J 7 bases; nucleotides not matched to a gene: 8. The CDR3 loop spans 15 amino acids. CDR3 sequence (DNA): TGTGCCATCAGTGATGGACAGGGAGTCAGGCAGCCCCAGCATTTT. Amino acid sequence: CAISDGQGVRQPQHF.

At least ten counts were recorded for this clonotype. The chain is built from TRBV5-1 and TRBJ1-1; D is unclear. CDR3 length: 12 residues. Per germline, CDR1 SGHRS and CDR2 YFSETQ. V lost 4 bases and J lost 7, with 11 bases in between. DNA of the CDR3: TGCGCCAGCAGCCCTGGAGGCGTTGAAGCTTTCTTT. It specifies CASSPGGVEAFF.

This clonotype was seen many times. V is TRBV30 and J is TRBJ1-2; the D gene is possibly TRBD1 (6 bases). Trimming shortened V by 2 bases and J by 2 bases, and 9 bases separated the two germline ends. The CDR3 contains 13 residues. Germline V CDR1 and CDR2: GTSNPN, SVGIG (reference sequence). The DNA of the CDR3 is TGTGCCTGGAGTAGTGGGGGCAACTATGGCTACACCTTC. This sequence encodes CAWSSGGNYGYTF.

Ten or more counts support this clonotype. The chain links TRBV7-2 to TRBJ1-6; 10 positions agree with TRBD1. The germline V gene encodes CDR1 SGHTA and CDR2 FQGNSA. The CDR3 runs to 19 residues. The V and J ends lost 8 bases and 6 bases, in that order; junction bases with no gene match: 19. DNA of the CDR3: TGTGCCAGCCAAATGACCGGGACAGGGGTTAAGAGAACTAATTCACCCCTCCACTTT. Its protein is CASQMTGTGVKRTNSPLHF.